This T cell receptor (beta chain) comes out of a study of blood T cells in healthy people across ages. Study-wide points: Naive and antigen-experienced cells were not separated, limiting conclusive comparison.

Germline assignment: CDR1 SGHTA and CDR2 FQGNSA. V lost 5 bases and J lost 2; bases outside the gene matches: 3. The CDR3 length is 15 residues. Primers used in a second PCR of about 7 to 12 cycles were a sample-barcoded 5' primer and a J-beta primer mix. TCRdb fed the 5' RACE reads into MiXCR, producing one record per CDR3 protein. The profile shows 730,000 or so distinct CDR3 sequences, approximately 40% of them singletons. This clonotype was found a few times. As yet, its antigen is unknown. Sequenced material: blood. V usage is TRBV7-2 and J usage is TRBJ1-4; 9 nucleotides agree with TRBD1. The clonotype was recovered from an older man in good health. CDR3 protein: CASSRTGVTNEKLFF. CDR3 sequence (DNA): TGTGCCAGCAGCCGGACAGGGGTTACTAATGAAAAACTGTTTTTT.